A single sample gave rise to the 22 T cell receptor beta chains below, sequenced in a study of T cell repertoires in cytomegalovirus infection. Each CDR3 protein gets one entry after TCRdb re-called the reads with MiXCR. Seen here are hundreds of thousands of distinct CDR3 sequences, 25% to 35% observed once, and the top ten hold roughly 20%. Their antigens are not known. The sample was cultured PBMCs, taken from culture after CMV antigen stimulation. The source is a human donor in good health (CMV status not recorded). Some clones in this sample may be carry-over from other donors' samples.

The chain uses TRBV5-1 and TRBJ2-7, with D maybe TRBD1 (6 bases). V gave up 5 bases and J gave up 4 bases, with 10 bases separating them. CDR3 length: 12 residues. The germline CDR1 and CDR2 sequences are SGHRS and YFSETQ. CDR3 coding DNA: TGCGCCAGCAGACGAACAGGGTACGAGCAGTACTTC. The encoded protein is CASRRTGYEQYF.

This clonotype was observed a few times. The genes are TRBV12-3 or TRBV12-4 and TRBJ2-3; 13 bases are a match to TRBD2. Trimming at V came to 6 bases and at J to 1 base, leaving 4 bases not matched to a gene. The CDR3 totals 16 residues. The CDR3 loop reads CASRPGTSGGTDTQYF. CDR3 nucleotide sequence: TGTGCCAGCAGGCCTGGGACTAGCGGGGGCACAGATACGCAGTATTTT.

This clonotype showed up just a few times. J is TRBJ1-2 and V is TRBV20-1; D ambiguous. In germline, CDR1 is DFQATT, CDR2 SNEGSKA (reference sequence). This CDR3 has 12 amino acids. Trimming removed 0 bases from V and 6 bases from J, with 8 bases in between. The CDR3 bases are TGCAGTGCTAGAGACAGGTCCAATGGCTACACCTTC. It encodes CSARDRSNGYTF.

The chain has TRBV6-1 and TRBJ2-1, with D perhaps assigned TRBD1 or TRBD2 (6 bases each). In germline, CDR1 is MNHNS, CDR2 SASEGT. The CDR3 is 16 residues long. Trimming removed 2 bases at V and 1 base at J, with 12 bases between. The CDR3 nucleotides read TGTGCCAGCAGTGAAAACGTAGGGGGGTCCTACAATGAGCAGTTCTTC. This sequence encodes CASSENVGGSYNEQFF.

This clonotype showed up just once. This sequence joins TRBV18 and TRBJ2-7, with TRBD1 as a possible D gene (6 bases). V lost 1 base and J 0 bases, leaving 10 bases between the germline ends. Germline CDR1 is KGHSH and CDR2 is LQKENI. There are 15 residues in the CDR3. CDR3 DNA sequence: TGTGCCAGCTCACCACGGGGGCCCAGCTCCTACGAGCAGTACTTC. Its protein product is CASSPRGPSSYEQYF. The complete variable domain, with remaining parts taken from reference TRBV18 and TRBJ2-7, reads NAGVMQNPRHLVRRRGQEARLRCSPMKGHSHVYWYRQLPEEGLKFMVYLQKENIIDESGMPKERFSAEFPKEGPSILRIQQVVRGDSAAYFCASSPRGPSSYEQYFGPGTRLTVT.

This clonotype was counted a single time. The J gene is TRBJ2-2, the V gene TRBV11-2, with D perhaps TRBD1 (7 bases). CDR3 length: 16 amino acids. CDR1 and CDR2 from the germline V gene are SGHAT and FQNNGV. V was shortened by 5 bases and J by 3 bases, with 16 bases between the two germline ends. This CDR3 is CASSPLTGRYTGELFF. The CDR3 DNA reads TGTGCCAGCAGCCCGCTGACAGGGAGGTACACCGGGGAGCTGTTTTTT. The full variable domain, rest sourced from reference TRBV11-2 and TRBJ2-2, is EAGVAQSPRYKIIEKRQSVAFWCNPISGHATLYWYQQILGQGPKLLIQFQNNGVVDDSQLPKDRFSAERLKGVDSTLKIQPAKLEDSAVYLCASSPLTGRYTGELFFGEGSRLTVL.

V gene TRBV6-1 combines with J gene TRBJ2-3; D ambiguous. Per the germline V gene, CDR1 is MNHNS and CDR2 is SASEGT. The CDR3 is made up of 12 amino acids. V lost 8 bases to trimming and J lost 1 base, with 7 bases between them. This CDR3 reads CASRRRTDTQYF. The CDR3 nucleotides read TGTGCCAGCCGCCGGCGCACAGATACGCAGTATTTT.

The chain couples TRBV12-3 or TRBV12-4 to TRBJ2-7; 9 bases are a match to TRBD1. The junction had 7 bases not matched to a gene; V was cut back by 5 bases and J by 5 bases. This CDR3 has 14 residues. The CDR3 loop is CASSTRQGGDEQYF. The CDR3 bases are TGTGCCAGCAGTACCAGACAGGGGGGGGACGAGCAGTACTTC.

This chain connects TRBV20-1 to TRBJ2-5; D not certain. Trimming removed 6 bases at V and 5 bases at J, with 22 bases between. The germline gives CDR1 DFQATT, CDR2 SNEGSKA (reference sequence). The CDR3 sequence is 15 residues long. CDR3 residues: CSAVPLDQHTETQYF. CDR3 in DNA: TGCAGTGCCGTCCCCCTGGACCAGCATACGGAGACCCAGTACTTC.

The chain couples TRBV27 to TRBJ1-6; D ambiguous. CDR1 and CDR2 from the germline V gene are MNHEY and SMNVEV (reference sequence). CDR3 length equals 13 residues. V gave up 6 bases and J gave up 7 bases, with 10 bases separating them. The CDR3 DNA is TGTGCCAGCAGCGTCAGGATAAATTCACCCCTCCACTTT. Translation: CASSVRINSPLHF.

The V call is TRBV19, the J call TRBJ2-7; 9 bases are a match to TRBD2. The CDR3 covers 15 residues. V dropped 6 bases and J dropped 0; count of bases not matched to a gene: 6. Per germline, CDR1 LNHDA and CDR2 SQIVND (reference sequence). The CDR3 DNA reads TGTGCCAGTAGAGGAAAGCGGGGGGACTCCTACGAGCAGTACTTC. This codes for CASRGKRGDSYEQYF.

In its sample, this clonotype was seen a few times. The rearrangement joins TRBV12-3 or TRBV12-4 to TRBJ2-1; 7 nucleotides agree with TRBD2. The CDR3 runs 12 residues. Trimming cost V 6 bases and J 7 bases; bases outside gene matches: 3. The CDR3 coding sequence is TGTGCCAGCAGGTCGGGACTAAATGAGCAGTTCTTC. Its translation: CASRSGLNEQFF.

The chain links TRBV27 to TRBJ1-1; D gene ambiguous. Germline CDR1 and CDR2: MNHEY and SMNVEV (reference sequence). This CDR3 contains 14 residues. V was pared by 4 bases and J by 0 bases, with 9 bases between. For the CDR3, the DNA is TGTGCCAGCAGTTACCGGGAGTTGAACACTGAAGCTTTCTTT. Its protein is CASSYRELNTEAFF.

The V and J genes are TRBV12-3 or TRBV12-4 and TRBJ1-2; D is perhaps TRBD1 (5 bases). The CDR3 runs to 12 residues. With 8 bases removed from V and 4 bases from J, the gap between germline ends came to 11 bases. CDR3 in DNA: TGTGCCAGCTCGACAGAGCCCTATGGCTACACCTTC. This codes for CASSTEPYGYTF.

This clonotype showed up many times. This rearrangement joins TRBV7-2 to TRBJ1-6; D not resolved. The CDR3 has 15 residues. From germline, CDR1 is SGHTA and CDR2 FQGNSA. Trimming pared 1 base from V and 1 base from J, leaving 5 bases between. The CDR3 DNA is TGTGCCAGCAGCTTAGAGTATTCCTATAATTCACCCCTCCACTTT. Amino acid sequence: CASSLEYSYNSPLHF.

This clonotype was observed a single time. The chain employs TRBV3-1 and TRBJ2-5; possible D gene TRBD2, 6 bases. CDR3 size: 16 residues. Germline-derived CDR1 and CDR2 are LGHDT and YNNKEL (reference sequence). V was shortened by 5 bases and J by 5 bases, with 21 bases between the two germline ends. This CDR3 is CASSSTRGGDLETQYF. The CDR3 nucleotides read TGTGCCAGCAGCTCCACACGAGGCGGGGACCTGGAGACCCAGTACTTC.

This rearrangement joins TRBV19 to TRBJ1-1; D remains ambiguous. This CDR3 spans 14 amino acids. Trimming cost V 1 base and J 1 base, with 7 bases left between them. The germline CDR1 and CDR2 sequences are LNHDA and SQIVND (reference sequence). The CDR3 is CASSIAPGNTEAFF. CDR3 nucleotides: TGTGCCAGTAGTATAGCCCCCGGGAACACTGAAGCTTTCTTT. The full variable domain, with the rest looked up from reference TRBV19 and TRBJ1-1, is DGGITQSPKYLFRKEGQNVTLSCEQNLNHDAMYWYRQDPGQGLRLIYYSQIVNDFQKGDIAEGYSVSREKKESFPLTVTSAQKNPTAFYLCASSIAPGNTEAFFGQGTRLTVV.

The chain is built from TRBV5-1 and TRBJ2-2; TRBD2 might be the D (7 bases). With 4 bases removed from V and 3 bases from J, the gap between germline ends came to 13 bases. The CDR3 runs 15 residues. Germline V gives CDR1 SGHRS, CDR2 YFSETQ. CDR3 loop: CASSLGGQDTGELFF. DNA of the CDR3: TGCGCCAGCAGCCTCGGGGGGCAAGACACCGGGGAGCTGTTTTTT. Looking up the rest from reference TRBV5-1 and TRBJ2-2 gives the full variable domain: KAGVTQTPRYLIKTRGQQVTLSCSPISGHRSVSWYQQTPGQGLQFLFEYFSETQRNKGNFPGRFSGRQFSNSRSEMNVSTLELGDSALYLCASSLGGQDTGELFFGEGSRLTVL.

This clonotype has only a few counts. This sequence joins TRBV7-9 and TRBJ1-2, with D perhaps matching TRBD1 (6 bases). V gave up 6 bases and J gave up 4 bases, with 12 bases separating them. The CDR3 is 13 residues long. From germline, CDR1 is SEHNR and CDR2 FQNEAQ (reference sequence). This CDR3 is CASRPTGLYGYTF. CDR3 nucleotide sequence: TGTGCCAGCAGACCAACAGGGCTCTATGGCTACACCTTC.

This clonotype has at least ten counts. The chain combines TRBV7-9 with TRBJ2-3, with 11 bases identical to TRBD1. Germline-derived CDR1 and CDR2 are SEHNR and FQNEAQ (reference sequence). Unmatched junction bases numbered 13, after V lost 4 bases and J lost 7 bases. The CDR3 consists of 17 residues. The CDR3 sequence: CASSSPGGQGAKNTQYF. CDR3 DNA sequence: TGTGCCAGCAGCTCCCCGGGAGGACAGGGGGCTAAAAATACGCAGTATTTT.

This clonotype was seen a few times. The rearrangement uses TRBV18 and TRBJ1-6; a weak D match, TRBD1 (6 bases). This CDR3 has 15 amino acids. Trimming took 1 base from V and 6 from J, leaving 10 bases between them. Looked up from germline, CDR1 is KGHSH and CDR2 is LQKENI. CDR3 in amino acids: CASSPQGRGNSPLHF. The CDR3 coding sequence is TGTGCCAGCTCACCACAAGGCAGGGGTAATTCACCCCTCCACTTT.

This chain joins TRBV4-1 and TRBJ2-5; D is undetermined. Germline V CDR1 and CDR2: MGHRA, YSYEKL. This CDR3 comprises 14 residues. V lost 0 bases to trimming and J lost 0 bases, with 5 bases between them. The DNA for the CDR3 is TGCGCCAGCAGCCAAGACAGATACCAAGAGACCCAGTACTTC. It encodes CASSQDRYQETQYF.